These T cell receptor beta chains were read from a single sample in a study of OX40 agonist ivuxolimab in advanced cancers. Sequencing was performed with immunoSEQ multiplex PCR; in TCRdb, only in-frame clones are kept and a portion is missing. The sample lists about 95,000 clones, around nine tenths occurring once. The sequenced sample was CD4+ or CD8+ T cells sorted from blood, obtained in a trial of the OX40 agonist ivuxolimab. The receptors stem from an adult with an advanced solid tumor such as melanoma, head and neck, liver or kidney cancer. Both conserved end residues are part of each CDR3. A D gene is named only where the DNA matches it firmly. A clone size is listed for some rows: how often the clone was seen (once, few, many), or a class if it is expanded.

V gene,J gene,D gene,clone size,CDR3 DNA,CDR3 protein
TRBV6-6,TRBJ1-4,TRBD1,.,TGTGCCAGCCGGGAAGGGGGCGATGAAAAACTGTTTTTT,CASREGGDEKLFF
TRBV6-5,TRBJ1-4,.,.,TGTGCCAGCAGTTACGGGGGGCGGAGTAATGAAAAACTGTTTTTT,CASSYGGRSNEKLFF
TRBV19,TRBJ1-4,.,once,TGTGCCAGTAGTACCCGACCCGACCTCGGGGAAAAACTGTTTTTT,CASSTRPDLGEKLFF
TRBV28,TRBJ2-7,.,.,TGTGCCAGCAGTTTCGTAATAGGGCAGCAGTACTTC,CASSFVIGQQYF
TRBV5-4,TRBJ2-1,TRBD2,.,TGTGCCAGCAGCCTTGCGGGAGGAGGGAATGAGCAGTTCTTC,CASSLAGGGNEQFF
TRBV5-1,TRBJ1-4,TRBD1,once,TGCGCCAGCAGCCAGACAGGGCCATCAACTAATGAAAAACTGTTTTTT,CASSQTGPSTNEKLFF
TRBV30,TRBJ2-7,.,once,TGTGCCTGGAGTCTCGGACTAATCTACGAGCAGTACTTC,CAWSLGLIYEQYF
TRBV7-9,TRBJ1-3,.,.,TGTGCCAGCAGCGCAGGGGTAGGAAACACCATATATTTT,CASSAGVGNTIYF
TRBV2,TRBJ2-2,.,.,TGTGCCAGCAGTGATTTCTCAGCCATCGGGGAGCTGTTTTTT,CASSDFSAIGELFF
TRBV7-9,TRBJ2-3,.,.,TGTGCCAGCAGCTATGGGCTTGTCACGGCAGATACGCAGTATTTT,CASSYGLVTADTQYF
TRBV11-2,TRBJ2-2,.,.,TGTGCCAGCAGCTTCCCTAACACCGGGGAGCTGTTTTTT,CASSFPNTGELFF
TRBV5-1,TRBJ2-1,TRBD1,.,TGCGCCAGCAGCCAGGGACCCGGGACAGGGATCTTTGAGCAGTTCTTC,CASSQGPGTGIFEQFF
TRBV30,TRBJ2-7,TRBD1,.,TGTGCCTGGACACGACAGGGGGTGAATGAGCAGTACTTC,CAWTRQGVNEQYF
TRBV27,TRBJ2-3,.,.,TGTGCCAGCAGTCCCCGTTTCCTTCGGAACCCAGATACGCAGTATTTT,CASSPRFLRNPDTQYF
TRBV7-3,TRBJ1-1,TRBD1,.,TGTGCCAGCAGCTTAGGACAGGAGAACACTGAAGCTTTCTTT,CASSLGQENTEAFF
TRBV7-9,TRBJ2-1,TRBD2,.,TGTGCCAGCAGCTCAGGGGCGGTAGCGGGGAACTATGAGCAGTTCTTC,CASSSGAVAGNYEQFF
TRBV6-6,TRBJ1-1,.,.,TGTGCCAGCAGTTCGGGTCGAATGAACACTGAAGCTTTCTTT,CASSSGRMNTEAFF
TRBV5-8,TRBJ1-5,.,.,TGTGCCAGCACCCTGGGGGGTCTCAATCAGCCCCAGCATTTT,CASTLGGLNQPQHF
TRBV18,TRBJ2-4,TRBD2,.,TGTGCCAGCTCACCACCGAACGCGGGGGATGCTAAAAACATTCAGTACTTC,CASSPPNAGDAKNIQYF